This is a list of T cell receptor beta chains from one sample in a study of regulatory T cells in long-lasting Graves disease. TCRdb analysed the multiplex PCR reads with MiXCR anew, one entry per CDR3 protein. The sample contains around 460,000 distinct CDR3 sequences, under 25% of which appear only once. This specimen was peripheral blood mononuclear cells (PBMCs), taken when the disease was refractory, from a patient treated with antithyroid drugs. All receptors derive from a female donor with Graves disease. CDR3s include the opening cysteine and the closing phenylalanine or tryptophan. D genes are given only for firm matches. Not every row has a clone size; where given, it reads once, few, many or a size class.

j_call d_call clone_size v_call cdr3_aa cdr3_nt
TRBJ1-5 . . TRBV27 CASSPDLGSNQPQHF TGTGCCAGCAGCCCCGACCTGGGAAGCAATCAGCCCCAGCATTTT
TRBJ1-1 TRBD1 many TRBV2 CASRGQGARPGEAFF TGTGCCAGCCGGGGACAGGGGGCGCGGCCAGGTGAAGCTTTCTTT
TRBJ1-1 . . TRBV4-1 CASSQARTTNIEAFF TGCGCCAGCAGCCAAGCCAGGACGACGAACATTGAAGCTTTCTTT
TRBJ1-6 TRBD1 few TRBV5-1 CASSLEGQDNSPLHF TGCGCCAGCAGCTTGGAGGGACAGGATAATTCACCCCTCCACTTT
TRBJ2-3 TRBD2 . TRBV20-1 CSAQLAGGSTDTQYF TGCAGTGCACAACTAGCGGGAGGAAGCACAGATACGCAGTATTTT
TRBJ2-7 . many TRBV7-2 CASSRDPAEDWYF TGTGCCAGCAGCCGGGACCCCGCGGAGGATTGGTACTTC
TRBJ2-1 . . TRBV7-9 CASSDHSHEQFF TGTGCCAGCAGCGACCACAGCCATGAGCAGTTCTTC
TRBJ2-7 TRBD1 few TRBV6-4 CASSDWPGGQQYF TGTGCCAGCAGTGACTGGCCAGGGGGACAGCAGTACTTC
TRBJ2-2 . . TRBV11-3 CASSLDFGGELFF TGTGCCAGCAGCTTAGATTTTGGCGGGGAGCTGTTTTTT
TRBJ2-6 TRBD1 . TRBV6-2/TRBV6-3 CASRHDRAPGANVLTF TGTGCCAGCAGACACGACAGGGCCCCTGGGGCCAACGTCCTGACTTTC
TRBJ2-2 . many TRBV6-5 CASSYSGPTGELFF TGTGCCAGCAGTTACTCGGGACCGACCGGGGAGCTGTTTTTT
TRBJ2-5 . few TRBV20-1 CSARDLRGPQETQYF TGCAGTGCTAGAGATCTCAGGGGACCCCAAGAGACCCAGTACTTC
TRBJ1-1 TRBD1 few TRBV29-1 CSVDVTGATEAFF TGCAGCGTTGACGTGACAGGGGCCACTGAAGCTTTCTTT
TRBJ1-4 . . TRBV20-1 CSAAGAGNEKLFF TGCAGTGCTGCGGGGGCCGGGAATGAAAAACTGTTTTTT
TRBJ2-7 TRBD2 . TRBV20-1 CSASTSVSSYEQYF TGCAGTGCTAGTACTAGCGTGAGCTCCTACGAGCAGTACTTC
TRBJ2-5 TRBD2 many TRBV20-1 CSARGLAARETQYF TGCAGTGCTAGGGGACTAGCGGCCCGGGAGACCCAGTACTTC
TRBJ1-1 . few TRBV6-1 CASSPYFGGQGAFF TGTGCCAGCAGTCCCTACTTCGGGGGCCAGGGAGCTTTCTTT
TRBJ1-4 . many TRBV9 CASSVGGGREKLFF TGTGCCAGCAGCGTAGGAGGGGGTCGGGAAAAACTGTTTTTT
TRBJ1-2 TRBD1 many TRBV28 CASSPRQGSDGYTF TGTGCCAGCAGTCCGCGACAGGGATCCGATGGCTACACCTTC
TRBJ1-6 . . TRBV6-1 CASSGTANNSPLHF TGTGCCAGCAGTGGGACAGCTAATAATTCACCCCTCCACTTT
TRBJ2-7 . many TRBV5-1 CASSSGVEQYF TGCGCCAGCAGCTCGGGGGTCGAGCAGTACTTC
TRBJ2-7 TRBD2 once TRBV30 CAWNLMVAGGAEQYF TGTGCCTGGAATTTAATGGTAGCGGGAGGAGCCGAGCAGTACTTC
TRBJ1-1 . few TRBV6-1 CASKRAMNTEAFF TGTGCCAGCAAACGGGCCATGAACACTGAAGCTTTCTTT
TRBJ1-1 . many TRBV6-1 CASSRRGELNTEAFF TGTGCCAGCAGTAGACGCGGGGAATTGAACACTGAAGCTTTCTTT
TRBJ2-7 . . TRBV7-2 CASRESGVALGNEQYF TGTGCCAGCAGGGAGTCAGGGGTCGCTCTCGGGAACGAGCAGTACTTC
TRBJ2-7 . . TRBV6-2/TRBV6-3 CASSYRGITYEQYF TGTGCCAGCAGTTACCGGGGAATTACCTACGAGCAGTACTTC
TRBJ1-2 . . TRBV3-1 CVSSQWDLKGVDYGYTF TGTGTCAGCAGCCAATGGGACCTAAAAGGGGTTGACTATGGCTACACCTTC
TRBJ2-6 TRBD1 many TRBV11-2 CASRLWGRGTGANVLTF TGTGCCAGCAGGCTCTGGGGCAGGGGGACTGGGGCCAACGTCCTGACTTTC
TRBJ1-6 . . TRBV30 CAGTSGPHGDSPLHF TGTGCCGGAACATCGGGCCCCCACGGCGATTCACCCCTCCACTTT
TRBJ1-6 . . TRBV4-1 CASSQAIQGGSPLHF TGCGCCAGCAGCCAAGCCATCCAAGGGGGTTCACCCCTCCACTTT
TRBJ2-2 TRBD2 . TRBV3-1 CASSKRDQLGELFF TGTGCCAGCAGCAAGCGGGACCAACTCGGGGAGCTGTTTTTT